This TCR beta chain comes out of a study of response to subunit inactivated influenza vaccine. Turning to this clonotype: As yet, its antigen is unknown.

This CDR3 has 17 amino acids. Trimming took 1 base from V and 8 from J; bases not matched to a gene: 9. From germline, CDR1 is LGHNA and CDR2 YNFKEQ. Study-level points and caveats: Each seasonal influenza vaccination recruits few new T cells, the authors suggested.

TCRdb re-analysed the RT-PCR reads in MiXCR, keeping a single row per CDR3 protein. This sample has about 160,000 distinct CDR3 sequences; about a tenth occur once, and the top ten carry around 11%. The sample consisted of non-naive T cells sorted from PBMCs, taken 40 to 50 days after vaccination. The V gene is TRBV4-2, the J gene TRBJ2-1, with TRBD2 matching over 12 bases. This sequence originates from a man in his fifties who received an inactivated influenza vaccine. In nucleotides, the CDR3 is TGTGCCAGCAGCCAAGCTTATTCTAGCGGGGGGGCCGATGAGCAGTTCTTC. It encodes CASSQAYSSGGADEQFF.